The entry below gives a single T cell receptor beta chain sequence along with its context. This CDR3 is built from 13 residues. Unmatched junction bases numbered 4, after V lost 1 base and J lost 7 bases. CDR1 is GTSNPN and CDR2 is SVGIG in the germline V gene (reference sequence). These data originate in a study of cytomegalovirus exposure and HLA in healthy donors. The PCR had 60 Vbeta and 13 Jbeta primers. TCRdb's table, derived via immunoSEQ multiplex PCR, lists solely in-frame clones and lacks some. Here the sample spans some 180,000 clones, under 80% being singletons. The sequence came from a woman aged 25 to 39 in good health and CMV-seropositive. The specimen was PBMCs. V is TRBV30 and J is TRBJ1-5, with TRBD1 matching 7 bases. CDR3 sequence reads: CAWSGDRAQPQHF. The CDR3 DNA sequence: TGTGCCTGGAGTGGGGACAGAGCCCAGCCCCAGCATTTT.